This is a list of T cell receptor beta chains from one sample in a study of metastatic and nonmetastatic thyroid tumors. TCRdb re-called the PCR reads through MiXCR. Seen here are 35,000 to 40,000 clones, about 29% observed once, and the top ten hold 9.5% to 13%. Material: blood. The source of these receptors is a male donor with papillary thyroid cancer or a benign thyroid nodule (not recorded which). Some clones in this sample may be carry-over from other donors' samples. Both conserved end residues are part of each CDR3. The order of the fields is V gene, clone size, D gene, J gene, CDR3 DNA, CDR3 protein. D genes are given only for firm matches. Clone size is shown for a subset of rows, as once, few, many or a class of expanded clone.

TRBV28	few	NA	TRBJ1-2	TGTGCCAGCAGTTCTGGGTTCAGGGTCAACTATGGCTACACCTTC	CASSSGFRVNYGYTF
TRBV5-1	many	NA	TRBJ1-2	TGCGCCAGCAGCTTGGTCGGACAGCCTAACTATGGCTACACCTTC	CASSLVGQPNYGYTF
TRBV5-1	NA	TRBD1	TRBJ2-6	TGCGCCAGCAGTACTCCCCTCGGGACAGGTTCTCTCTCTGGGGCCAACGTCCTGACTTTC	CASSTPLGTGSLSGANVLTF
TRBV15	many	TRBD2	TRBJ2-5	TGTGCCACCAGCAGGAGGACTAGCGGGGCCCAAGAGACCCAGTACTTC	CATSRRTSGAQETQYF
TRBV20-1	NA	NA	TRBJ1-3	TGCAGTGCTCTCGACGTTAACTCTGGAAACACCATATATTTT	CSALDVNSGNTIYF
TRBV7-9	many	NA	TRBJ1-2	TGTGCCAGCAGCTTAGCCCCTGGGCGGGGGCGCCGGACCGGGAACTATGGCTACACCTTC	CASSLAPGRGRRTGNYGYTF
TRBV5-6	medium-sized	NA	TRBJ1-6	TGTGCCAGCAGCCGGAGGGGGGGCCTTAATTCACCCCTCCACTTT	CASSRRGGLNSPLHF
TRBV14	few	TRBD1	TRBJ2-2	TGTGCCAGCAGCCCTCGGGACTTAAGGGGGTTGGACAGGGGGCTCTCCGGGGAGCTGTTTTTT	CASSPRDLRGLDRGLSGELFF
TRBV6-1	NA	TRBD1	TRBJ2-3	TGTTCCCTCGGGACAGGGGACACAGATACGCAGTATTTT	CSLGTGDTDTQYF
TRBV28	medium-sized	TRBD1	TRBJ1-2	TGTGCCAGCAGTTTTATAAGGGGGCGGGGCTATGGCTACACCTTC	CASSFIRGRGYGYTF
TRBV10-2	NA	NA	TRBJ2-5	TGCGCCAGCAGTGAACAAGTCCAAGAGACCCAGTACTTC	CASSEQVQETQYF
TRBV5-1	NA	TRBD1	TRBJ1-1	TGCGCCAGCAGCTTAAGGACAGGGAACACTGAAGCTTTCTTT	CASSLRTGNTEAFF
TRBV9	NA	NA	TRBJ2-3	TGTGCCAGCAGCGTAGGGGACGGAGACACCGATACGCAGTATTTT	CASSVGDGDTDTQYF
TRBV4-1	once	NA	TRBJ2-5	TGCGCCAGCAGCCAAGTCAGGAAGAGGGCTCAAGAGACCCAGTACTTC	CASSQVRKRAQETQYF